The clone carrying this T cell receptor beta chain has just a few counts. The antigen is undetermined. The sample comes from a study of Ad26.COV2.S vaccination and SARS-CoV-2 variants. On the study more broadly: Ad26.COV2.S given intramuscularly, once or twice 56 days apart. The study, taken as a whole, reports: Placebo recipients and vaccine recipients were similar in non-spike TCR breadth.

The treatment: around 19 received Ad26.COV2.S at low or high dose, single or two shots; about five received placebo; per-sample allocation not given. Following the first vaccine or placebo injection, samples were taken on day 63. Expression of Wuhan-strain SARS-CoV-2 spike came from the Ad26 vector that formed the vaccine. The method was immunoSEQ multiplex PCR; TCRdb's version includes in-frame clones alone and lacks a portion of them. Of 450,000 to 550,000 clones listed, 80% to 90% are singletons. The CDR3 runs 16 residues. Germline CDR1 reads LNHDA; CDR2 reads SQIVND (reference sequence). V lost 3 bases and J 8 bases, leaving 17 bases between the germline ends.

This specimen consisted of peripheral blood, obtained in a trial of Ad26.COV2.S vaccine versus placebo. This receptor was identified in a person aged 18 to 59 who received the Ad26.COV2.S COVID-19 vaccine or a placebo. J is TRBJ1-6 and V is TRBV19; no firm D call. In nucleotides, the CDR3 is TGTGCCAGTAGTATTCTCGGGGTCCGGTACGATTCACCCCTCCACTTT. Residues: CASSILGVRYDSPLHF. Drawing the rest from reference TRBV19 and TRBJ1-6, the complete variable domain is DGGITQSPKYLFRKEGQNVTLSCEQNLNHDAMYWYRQDPGQGLRLIYYSQIVNDFQKGDIAEGYSVSREKKESFPLTVTSAQKNPTAFYLCASSILGVRYDSPLHFGNGTRLTVT.